The T cell receptor beta chain described here comes from a study of shared clonotypes between healthy human individuals. Study-level findings and limits: Compared with clonotypes that all four donors shared, non-shared clonotypes had lower generation probabilities. The authors sampled blood alone, and tissue repertoires likely differ.

Those who donated, Caucasian adults without exception, all lived in Nashville, Tennessee. Using immunoSEQ multiplex PCR, the repertoire was profiled, and TCRdb retains in-frame clones only, with some absent. There are under 650,000 clones in the sample; 90% to 96% occur only once, and 0.06% lies in the top ten. Comments on this clone: Its antigen is unidentified.

Trimming left V 2 bases short and J 2 bases short, with 19 bases between. This CDR3 contains 18 residues. Per germline, CDR1 MGHRA and CDR2 YSYEKL. This clonotype was sampled from a woman in her thirties in good health. Specimen: naive CD4+ T cells sorted from blood. Specified subset: CD45RA+ positively selected. This sequence joins TRBV4-1 and TRBJ1-5; weak D call: TRBD1 (6 bases). The CDR3 loop is CASSQRMLGGVGNQPQHF. The DNA of the CDR3 is TGCGCCAGCAGCCAACGGATGTTAGGGGGGGTTGGCAATCAGCCCCAGCATTTT.